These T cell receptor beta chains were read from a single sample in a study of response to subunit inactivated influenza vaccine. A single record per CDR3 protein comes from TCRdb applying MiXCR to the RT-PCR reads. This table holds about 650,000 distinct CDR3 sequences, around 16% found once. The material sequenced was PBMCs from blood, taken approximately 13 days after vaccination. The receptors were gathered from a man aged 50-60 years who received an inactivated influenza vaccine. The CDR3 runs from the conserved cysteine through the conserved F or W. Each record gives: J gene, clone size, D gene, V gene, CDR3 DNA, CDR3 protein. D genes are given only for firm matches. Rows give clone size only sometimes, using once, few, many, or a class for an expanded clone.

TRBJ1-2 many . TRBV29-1 TGCAGCGTTGGGACGGATGGCTACACCTTC CSVGTDGYTF
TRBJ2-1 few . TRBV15 TGTGCCACCAGCAGCGCTAAGAATGAGCAGTTCTTC CATSSAKNEQFF
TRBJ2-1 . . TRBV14 TGTGCCAGCAGCCCATGGGGGGGCCATGAGCAGTTCTTC CASSPWGGHEQFF
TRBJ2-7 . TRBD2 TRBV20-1 TGCAGTGCCCTAGCGGGTGGTTTCTACGAGCAGTACTTC CSALAGGFYEQYF
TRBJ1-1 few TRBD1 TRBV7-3 TGTGCCAGCAGCCCGACAGGGGGCGCCCGGGCTTTCTTT CASSPTGGARAFF
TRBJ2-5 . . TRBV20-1 TGCAGTGCACCGAAGGTAGCCAGTGAGACCCAGTACTTC CSAPKVASETQYF
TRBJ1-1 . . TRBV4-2 TGTGCCAGCAGCCAAGAGTGGACGACTGAAGCTTTCTTT CASSQEWTTEAFF
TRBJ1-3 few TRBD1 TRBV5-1 TGCGCCAGCAGCTCGGACAGGGGTCCTGGAAACACCATATATTTT CASSSDRGPGNTIYF
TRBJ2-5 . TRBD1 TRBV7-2 TGTGCCAGCAGCTTAGAGGGGGCGCTTTGGGAGACCCAGTACTTC CASSLEGALWETQYF
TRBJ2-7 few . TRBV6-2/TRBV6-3 TGTGCCAGCAGAAGCGTCGGACAGTTTTACGAGCAGTACTTC CASRSVGQFYEQYF